This T cell receptor beta chain was profiled in a study of blood T cell repertoires in COVID-19. About the research overall: There were acute and convalescent COVID-19 samples, and they came from the United States, Italy and Spain. PBMCs, B-cell-depleted T cells, or T cells were the source of the cDNA or gDNA that made up the material.

In the authors' methods: The authors estimated nucleated cell counts from reference gene primer amplification. Only in-frame clones appear in the TCRdb table, and some are missing; sequencing was by immunoSEQ multiplex PCR. D and trimming come from the DNA, and the V and J calls and clone size come from that table. This table holds 130,000 or so clones, over 75% found once. Germline CDR1 is SGDLS and CDR2 is YYNGEE. V lost 0 bases to trimming and J lost 7 bases; unmatched junction nucleotides: 10. This CDR3 comprises 16 residues. V usage is TRBV9 and J usage is TRBJ2-3, with 8 bases aligning to TRBD1. Sequenced input: peripheral blood. This sequence originates from a man between 60 and 75 years old with acute or convalescent COVID-19. CDR3 coding DNA: TGTGCCAGCAGCGTAGGAGGACAGGGAAGAAGCTATACGCAGTATTTT. It is translated as CASSVGGQGRSYTQYF.